This is a list of T cell receptor beta chains from one sample in a study of T cell responses to AZD1222 COVID-19 vaccine. The protocol was immunoSEQ multiplex PCR, while the TCRdb copy is restricted to in-frame clones and leaves out a portion. Among approximately 100,000 clones listed, approximately 90% were seen once. The material was peripheral blood, obtained on day 0 of AZD1222 vaccination. The receptor set was obtained from an adult in good health. Each CDR3 is given with its conserved first and last residue. Each record gives: clone size, J gene, V gene, D gene, CDR3 protein, CDR3 DNA. The D gene is left open where the match is weak. Some rows have no size entry. The others give once, few or many, or a class for an expanded clone.

>-|TRBJ1-6|TRBV11-2|-
CASSSSPSSYNSPLHF
TGTGCCAGCAGCTCCTCGCCGAGCTCCTATAATTCACCCCTCCACTTT
>-|TRBJ1-1|TRBV5-4|TRBD1
CASSLERGRGTEAFF
TGTGCCAGCAGCTTGGAAAGGGGGCGGGGAACTGAAGCTTTCTTT
>once|TRBJ1-6|TRBV7-9|-
CASSLGPQGVYNSPLHF
TGTGCCAGCAGCTTGGGGCCCCAAGGCGTCTATAATTCACCCCTCCACTTT
>-|TRBJ1-1|TRBV28|-
CASSPQGLSEAFF
TGTGCCAGCAGTCCTCAGGGGCTTAGTGAAGCTTTCTTT
>-|TRBJ1-5|TRBV9|-
CASSDRVEGPQHF
TGTGCCAGCAGCGACAGAGTAGAGGGGCCCCAGCATTTT
>-|TRBJ2-5|TRBV5-1|-
CASSLAAFQETQYF
TGCGCCAGCAGCTTGGCCGCATTCCAAGAGACCCAGTACTTC
>-|TRBJ2-7|TRBV7-2|TRBD1
CASSSSTGVVYEQYF
TGTGCCAGCAGCTCCTCGACAGGGGTGGTCTACGAGCAGTACTTC
>few|TRBJ1-5|TRBV5-1|TRBD1
CASSFDGQGNQPQHF
TGCGCCAGCAGCTTTGACGGACAGGGCAATCAGCCCCAGCATTTT
>-|TRBJ2-2|TRBV7-8|TRBD2
CAIRGGAGELFF
TGTGCCATTCGCGGGGGGGCCGGGGAGCTGTTTTTT
>-|TRBJ1-6|TRBV7-3|TRBD1
CASSLATGGNSPLHF
TGTGCCAGCAGCTTAGCGACAGGGGGCAATTCACCCCTCCACTTT
>-|TRBJ2-5|TRBV10-3|TRBD1
CAISDALQGIIETQYF
TGTGCCATCAGTGATGCCCTACAGGGGATCATAGAGACCCAGTACTTC
>-|TRBJ2-7|TRBV12-3/TRBV12-4|TRBD1
CASRPSSGGGQYF
TGTGCCAGCAGACCTTCCTCAGGGGGCGGTCAGTACTTC
>-|TRBJ1-1|TRBV12-2|-
CASRPDNNTEAFF
TGTGCAAGTCGCCCTGACAATAACACTGAAGCTTTCTTT
>-|TRBJ1-1|TRBV7-9|-
CASSPRTSSAEAFF
TGTGCCAGCAGCCCTCGGACAAGTAGTGCAGAAGCTTTCTTT
>-|TRBJ2-4|TRBV6-5|-
CASSYSIAGDIQYF
TGTGCCAGCAGTTACTCGATAGCAGGAGACATTCAGTACTTC
>-|TRBJ2-6|TRBV11-2|-
CASSFPQGGGANVLTF
TGTGCCAGCAGCTTTCCACAGGGTGGAGGGGCCAACGTCCTGACTTTC
>-|TRBJ1-5|TRBV19|-
CASSRMGENQPQHF
TGTGCCAGTAGTAGAATGGGGGAGAATCAGCCCCAGCATTTT
>-|TRBJ1-3|TRBV4-1|TRBD1
CASSRDRGFDTIYF
TGCGCCAGCAGCCGGGACAGGGGGTTTGACACCATATATTTT
>-|TRBJ1-6|TRBV7-2|TRBD1
CASSAATGRTSPLHF
TGTGCCAGCAGCGCCGCGACAGGGAGAACTTCACCCCTCCACTTT
>-|TRBJ1-2|TRBV19|TRBD1
CASSIEEGAYYGYTF
TGTGCCAGTAGTATTGAAGAGGGGGCTTACTATGGCTACACCTTC
>-|TRBJ2-3|TRBV3-1/TRBV3-2|TRBD2
CASSRASGSTDTQYF
TGTGCCAGCAGCCGGGCTAGCGGGTCCACAGATACGCAGTATTTT
>-|TRBJ1-4|TRBV5-3|-
CARSFRPLFF
TGTGCCAGAAGCTTTCGACCACTGTTTTTT
>-|TRBJ2-1|TRBV30|TRBD2
CAWSVLAGGPNEQFF
TGTGCCTGGAGTGTACTAGCGGGGGGGCCCAATGAGCAGTTCTTC
>-|TRBJ1-1|TRBV7-9|TRBD1
CASSLGQGDTEAFF
TGTGCCAGCAGCCTCGGACAGGGAGACACTGAAGCTTTCTTT
>once|TRBJ2-1|TRBV3-1/TRBV3-2|-
CASSQGRQQNEQFF
TGTGCCAGCAGCCAAGGTCGGCAGCAGAATGAGCAGTTCTTC
>-|TRBJ1-1|TRBV24-1|-
CATSDLTYTEAFF
TGTGCCACCAGTGATTTGACGTACACTGAAGCTTTCTTT
>once|TRBJ2-7|TRBV19|TRBD2
CASSFGLAGEYEQYF
TGTGCCAGTAGTTTCGGACTAGCGGGGGAGTACGAGCAGTACTTC
>-|TRBJ1-5|TRBV6-5|-
CASSYTSARLNHPQHF
TGTGCCAGCAGTTACACTTCCGCTCGACTCAATCACCCCCAGCATTTT
>-|TRBJ1-1|TRBV28|-
CASSLSRNTEAFF
TGTGCCAGCAGTTTATCAAGGAACACTGAAGCTTTCTTT
>-|TRBJ2-7|TRBV10-2|-
CASTEAGTGSYEQYF
TGCGCCAGCACCGAGGCCGGGACCGGCTCCTACGAGCAGTACTTC
>few|TRBJ2-1|TRBV4-1|TRBD1
CASSQVGTGLNEQFF
TGCGCCAGCAGCCAAGTAGGGACAGGTCTAAATGAGCAGTTCTTC
>-|TRBJ1-1|TRBV7-2|-
CASSLHGLGTEAFF
TGTGCCAGCAGCTTACACGGGTTGGGGACTGAAGCTTTCTTT
>-|TRBJ1-4|TRBV18|TRBD1
CASSPQGGRGNEKLFF
TGTGCCAGCTCCCCACAGGGGGGGAGAGGTAATGAAAAACTGTTTTTT
>-|TRBJ2-7|TRBV28|-
CASSSNPLNDIYPSYEQYF
TGTGCCAGCAGTTCGAACCCCTTAAACGACATCTACCCCTCCTACGAGCAGTACTTC
>once|TRBJ1-4|TRBV7-8|-
CASSLGRTGPPEKLFF
TGTGCCAGCAGCTTAGGTAGAACAGGTCCCCCTGAAAAACTGTTTTTT
>-|TRBJ2-5|TRBV11-2|TRBD2
CASSLAPSGDQETQYF
TGTGCCAGCAGCTTAGCCCCTAGCGGAGACCAAGAGACCCAGTACTTC
>-|TRBJ2-7|TRBV2|TRBD1
CASSRDRVYEQYF
TGTGCCAGCAGCCGGGACAGGGTCTACGAGCAGTACTTC
>-|TRBJ2-1|TRBV2|TRBD1
CASPRQGVLEVEQFF
TGTGCCAGCCCGAGACAGGGCGTACTAGAAGTTGAGCAGTTCTTC
>few|TRBJ1-5|TRBV19|-
CASNIQANSNQPQHF
TGTGCCAGTAACATACAGGCCAATAGCAATCAGCCCCAGCATTTT
>-|TRBJ1-4|TRBV30|-
CAWSVSGGGKLFF
TGTGCCTGGAGTGTATCCGGCGGGGGAAAACTGTTTTTT
>-|TRBJ1-1|TRBV3-1/TRBV3-2|TRBD1
CASSRLGDRALVNTEAFF
TGTGCCAGCAGTCGATTGGGGGACAGGGCCTTGGTGAACACTGAAGCTTTCTTT
>-|TRBJ1-1|TRBV7-9|-
CASRPKRRMDTEAFF
TGTGCCAGCCGACCCAAACGGCGGATGGACACTGAAGCTTTCTTT
>once|TRBJ2-7|TRBV6-1|TRBD2
CASSEGLASYEQYF
TGTGCCAGCAGTGAAGGACTAGCCAGCTACGAGCAGTACTTC
>-|TRBJ1-1|TRBV6-6|-
CASKTLTGRTEAFF
TGTGCCAGCAAAACTTTAACGGGGAGAACTGAAGCTTTCTTT
>-|TRBJ2-3|TRBV7-2|-
CASRSTDTQYF
TGTGCCAGCAGGAGCACAGATACGCAGTATTTT
>once|TRBJ1-2|TRBV28|-
CASAGGRNYGYTF
TGTGCCTCGGCCGGGGGGCGGAACTATGGCTACACCTTC
>-|TRBJ1-1|TRBV5-1|-
CASSLAVTNTEAFF
TGCGCCAGCAGCTTGGCCGTAACGAACACTGAAGCTTTCTTT
>-|TRBJ2-7|TRBV7-8|-
CASSPAPRGGEKFYEQYF
TGTGCCAGCAGCCCTGCACCCCGGGGCGGGGAGAAGTTTTACGAGCAGTACTTC
>once|TRBJ1-1|TRBV5-4|TRBD1
CASSSQRQGGDTEAFF
TGTGCCAGCAGTTCCCAAAGGCAGGGGGGGGACACTGAAGCTTTCTTT